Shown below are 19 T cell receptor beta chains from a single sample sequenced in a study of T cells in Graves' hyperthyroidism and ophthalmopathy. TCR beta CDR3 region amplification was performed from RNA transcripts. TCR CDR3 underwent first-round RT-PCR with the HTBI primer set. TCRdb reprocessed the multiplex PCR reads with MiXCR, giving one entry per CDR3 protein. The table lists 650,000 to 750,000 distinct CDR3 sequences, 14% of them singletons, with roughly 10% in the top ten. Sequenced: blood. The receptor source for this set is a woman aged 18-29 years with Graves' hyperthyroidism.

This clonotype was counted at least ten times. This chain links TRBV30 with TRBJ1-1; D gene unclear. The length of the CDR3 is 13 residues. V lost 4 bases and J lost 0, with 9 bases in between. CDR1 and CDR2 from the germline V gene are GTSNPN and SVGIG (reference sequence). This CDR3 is CAWNYRVNTEAFF. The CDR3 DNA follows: TGTGCCTGGAACTACCGGGTGAACACTGAAGCTTTCTTT.

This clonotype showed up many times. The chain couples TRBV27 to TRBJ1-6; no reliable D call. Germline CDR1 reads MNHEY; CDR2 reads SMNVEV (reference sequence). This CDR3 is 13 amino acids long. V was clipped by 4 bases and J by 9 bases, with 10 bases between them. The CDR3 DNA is TGTGCCAGCAGTTCTTTGGTGGGTTCACCCCTCCACTTT. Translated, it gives CASSSLVGSPLHF.

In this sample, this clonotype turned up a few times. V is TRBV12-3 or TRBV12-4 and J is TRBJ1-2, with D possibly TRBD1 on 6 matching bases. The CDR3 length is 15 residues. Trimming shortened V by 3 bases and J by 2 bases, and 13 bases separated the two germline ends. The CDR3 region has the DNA TGTGCCAGCAGTTTGACAGGACAGCTAAACTATGGCTACACCTTC. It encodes CASSLTGQLNYGYTF.

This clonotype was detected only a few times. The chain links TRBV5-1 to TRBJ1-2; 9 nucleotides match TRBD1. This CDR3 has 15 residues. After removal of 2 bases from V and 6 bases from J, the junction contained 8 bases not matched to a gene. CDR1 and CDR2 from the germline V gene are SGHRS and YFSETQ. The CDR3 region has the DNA TGCGCCAGCAGCTTCACTACCGACAGGGGGAATGGCTACACCTTC. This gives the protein CASSFTTDRGNGYTF.

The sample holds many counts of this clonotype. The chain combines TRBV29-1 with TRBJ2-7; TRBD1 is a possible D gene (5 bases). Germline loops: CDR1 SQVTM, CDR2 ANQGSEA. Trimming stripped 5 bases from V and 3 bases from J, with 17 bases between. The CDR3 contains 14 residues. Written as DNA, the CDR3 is TGCAGCGTTAGAGTGCCAAAGGGGATCTACGAGCAGTACTTC. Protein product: CSVRVPKGIYEQYF.

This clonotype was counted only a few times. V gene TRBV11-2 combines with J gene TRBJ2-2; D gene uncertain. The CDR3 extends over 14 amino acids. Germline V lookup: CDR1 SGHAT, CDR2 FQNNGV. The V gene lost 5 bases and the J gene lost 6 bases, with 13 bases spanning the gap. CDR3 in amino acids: CASSGSDLSGELFF. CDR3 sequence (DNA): TGTGCCAGCAGCGGGTCAGATTTATCCGGGGAGCTGTTTTTT.

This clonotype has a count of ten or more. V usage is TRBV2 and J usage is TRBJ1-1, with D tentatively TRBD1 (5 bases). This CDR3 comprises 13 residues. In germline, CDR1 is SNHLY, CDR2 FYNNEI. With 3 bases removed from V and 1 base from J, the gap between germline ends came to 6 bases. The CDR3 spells CASSEGTNTEAFF. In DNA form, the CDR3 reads TGTGCCAGCAGTGAGGGGACGAACACTGAAGCTTTCTTT.

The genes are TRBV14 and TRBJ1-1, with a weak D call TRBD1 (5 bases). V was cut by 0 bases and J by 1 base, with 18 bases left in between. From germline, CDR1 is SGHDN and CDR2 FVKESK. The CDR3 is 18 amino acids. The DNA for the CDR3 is TGTGCCAGCAGCCAAGAAGCTCTTCGGGGGAAAGGGAACACTGAAGCTTTCTTT. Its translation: CASSQEALRGKGNTEAFF.

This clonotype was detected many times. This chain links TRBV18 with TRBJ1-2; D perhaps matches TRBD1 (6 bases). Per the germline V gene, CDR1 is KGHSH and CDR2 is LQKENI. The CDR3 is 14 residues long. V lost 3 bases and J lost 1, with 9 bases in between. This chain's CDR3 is CASSPVDSNYGYTF. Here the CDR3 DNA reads TGTGCCAGCTCACCCGTGGACAGTAACTATGGCTACACCTTC.

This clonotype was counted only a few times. In nucleotides, the CDR3 is TGTGCCAGCAGCTCCGCCGGGGGTTCCGAGCAGTACTTC. Amino acids: CASSSAGGSEQYF. The chain has TRBV7-2 and TRBJ2-7; possible D gene TRBD2, 6 bases. Germline lookup yields CDR1 SGHTA and CDR2 FQGNSA. Trimming removed 4 bases at V and 6 bases at J, with 13 bases between. This CDR3 contains 13 residues.

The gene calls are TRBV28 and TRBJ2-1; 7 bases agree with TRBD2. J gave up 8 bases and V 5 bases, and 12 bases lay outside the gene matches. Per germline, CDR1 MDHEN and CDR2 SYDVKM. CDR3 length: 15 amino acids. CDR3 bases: TGTGCCAGCAGTAAATTATGGCGGGAGTTGTATGAGCAGTTCTTC. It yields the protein CASSKLWRELYEQFF.

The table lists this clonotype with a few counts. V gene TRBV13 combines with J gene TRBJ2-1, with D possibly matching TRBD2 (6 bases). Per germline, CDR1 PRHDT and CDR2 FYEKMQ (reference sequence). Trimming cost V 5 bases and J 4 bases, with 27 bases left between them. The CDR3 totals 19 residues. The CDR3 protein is CASSAWRWEDGNSYNEQFF. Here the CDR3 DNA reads TGTGCCAGCAGCGCCTGGCGGTGGGAGGACGGAAATTCATACAATGAGCAGTTCTTC.

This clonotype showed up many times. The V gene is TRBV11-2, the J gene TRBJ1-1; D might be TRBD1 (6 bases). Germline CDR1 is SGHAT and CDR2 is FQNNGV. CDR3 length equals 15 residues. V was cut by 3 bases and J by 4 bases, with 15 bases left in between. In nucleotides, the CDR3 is TGTGCCAGCAGCTTGGAGTGGGGGGCGGGCACTGAAGCTTTCTTT. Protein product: CASSLEWGAGTEAFF.

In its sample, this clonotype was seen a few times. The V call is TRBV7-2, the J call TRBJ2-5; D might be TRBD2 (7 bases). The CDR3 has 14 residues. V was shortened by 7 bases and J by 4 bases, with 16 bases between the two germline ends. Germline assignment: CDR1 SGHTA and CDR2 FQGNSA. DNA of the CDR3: TGTGCCAGCACCCACAAGGGGGGGGGAGAGACCCAGTACTTC. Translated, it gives CASTHKGGGETQYF.

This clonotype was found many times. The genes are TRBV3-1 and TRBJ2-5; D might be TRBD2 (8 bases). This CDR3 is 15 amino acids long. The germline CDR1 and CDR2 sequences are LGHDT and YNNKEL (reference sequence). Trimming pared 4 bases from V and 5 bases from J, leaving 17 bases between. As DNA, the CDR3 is TGTGCCAGCAGCCGGGACAGCGGGAGTAGGGAGACCCAGTACTTC. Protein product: CASSRDSGSRETQYF.

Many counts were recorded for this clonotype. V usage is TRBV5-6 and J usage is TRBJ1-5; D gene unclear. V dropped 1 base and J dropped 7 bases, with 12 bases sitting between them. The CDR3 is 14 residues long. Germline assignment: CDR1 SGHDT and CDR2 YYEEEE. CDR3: CASSLIGSNQPQHF. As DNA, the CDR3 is TGTGCCAGCAGCTTGATAGGGTCGAACCAGCCCCAGCATTTT.

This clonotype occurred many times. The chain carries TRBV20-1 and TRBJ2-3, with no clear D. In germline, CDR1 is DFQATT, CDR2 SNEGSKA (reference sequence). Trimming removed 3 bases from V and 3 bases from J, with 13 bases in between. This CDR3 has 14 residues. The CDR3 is CSASARWDTDTQYF. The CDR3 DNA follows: TGCAGTGCTAGCGCTCGGTGGGATACAGATACGCAGTATTTT.

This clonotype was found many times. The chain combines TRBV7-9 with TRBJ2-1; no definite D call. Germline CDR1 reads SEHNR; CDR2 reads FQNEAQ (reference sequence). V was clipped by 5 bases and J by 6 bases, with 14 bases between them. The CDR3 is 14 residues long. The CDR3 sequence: CASSPFEGLNEQFF. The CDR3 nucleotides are TGTGCCAGCAGCCCCTTTGAAGGGCTCAATGAGCAGTTCTTC. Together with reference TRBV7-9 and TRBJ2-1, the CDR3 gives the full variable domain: DTGVSQNPRHKITKRGQNVTFRCDPISEHNRLYWYRQTLGQGPEFLTYFQNEAQLEKSRLLSDRFSAERPKGSFSTLEIQRTEQGDSAMYLCASSPFEGLNEQFFGPGTRLTVL.

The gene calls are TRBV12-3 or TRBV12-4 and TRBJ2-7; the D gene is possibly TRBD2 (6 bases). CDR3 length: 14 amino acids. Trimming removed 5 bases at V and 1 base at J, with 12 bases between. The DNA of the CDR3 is TGTGCCAGCAGTCTACTAGCTACGTCCTACGAGCAGTACTTC. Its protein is CASSLLATSYEQYF.